Listed below are T cell receptor beta chains from one sample, sequenced in a study of blood T cell repertoires in COVID-19. Sequencing was performed with immunoSEQ multiplex PCR; in TCRdb, only in-frame clones are kept and a portion is missing. The table has hundreds of thousands of clones, roughly nine tenths seen once. Sequencing used PBMCs or T cells enriched from blood (not recorded which). The receptors shown here come from a young man who had recovered from COVID-19. The conserved cysteine and the conserved F or W are not part of the CDR3 here. The order of the fields is J gene, V gene, CDR3 protein.

TRBJ1-1 TRBV2 ASNQDRNTEAF
TRBJ1-1 TRBV9 ASSPRQSHEAF
TRBJ1-4 TRBV30 AWSVLGAGGEKLF
TRBJ1-3 TRBV5-1 ASSRGQGNTIY
TRBJ2-7 TRBV28 ASGSGTTYEQY
TRBJ2-7 TRBV7-6 ASSSGQGIHEQY
TRBJ2-7 TRBV27 ASSSDSSYEQY
TRBJ2-7 TRBV19 ASNLQGAGEQY
TRBJ1-6 TRBV5-1 ASSLQGGYANSPLH
TRBJ2-7 TRBV29-1 SVEDAAATAYEQY
TRBJ2-1 TRBV11-2 ASSSSSERSSYNEQF
TRBJ1-3 TRBV2 ASRAGTGGFGNTIY
TRBJ2-5 TRBV14 ASSQVVAAQETQY
TRBJ2-5 TRBV28 ASSFGTPQETQY
TRBJ1-4 TRBV11-1 ASSLGQYEKLF
TRBJ2-1 TRBV20-1 SASGGGRNEQF
TRBJ1-4 TRBV11-2 ASSSGQAKGEKLF
TRBJ2-7 TRBV24-1 ATSDSTYEQY
TRBJ2-2 TRBV5-1 ATRRQAGSGELF
TRBJ1-2 TRBV28 ASSADRGGGYT
TRBJ2-4 TRBV19 ASSIGQAPQNIQY
TRBJ2-4 TRBV7-2 ASSQAGGWDIQY
TRBJ2-1 TRBV6-4 ANHTGAINEQF
TRBJ1-1 TRBV5-6 ASSLGLPGDEAF
TRBJ2-5 TRBV11-2 ASSRPGTSGSLGGETQY
TRBJ2-2 TRBV6-4 ASSGVPDTGELF
TRBJ2-3 TRBV6-5 ASKVYGHGGTQY
TRBJ1-3 TRBV4-1 ASSQPSGNSGNTIY
TRBJ1-6 TRBV25-1 ASSDPGAYNSPLH
TRBJ2-5 TRBV29-1 SVATGEQETQY
TRBJ1-1 TRBV7-9 ASSLRPGQGAFTEAF
TRBJ1-5 TRBV10-2 ASSGAQGARNQPQH
TRBJ1-5 TRBV7-9 ASSTVQGNQPQH
TRBJ1-2 TRBV28 ASSSPGQGTFDYT
TRBJ1-1 TRBV4-1 ASSQEGGFTTEAF
TRBJ2-1 TRBV6-1 ASSEARLAGYNEQF
TRBJ1-1 TRBV12-3/TRBV12-4 ASSFGVRGEAF
TRBJ2-1 TRBV25-1 ASSELTSGAYNEQF
TRBJ1-2 TRBV6-4 ASSDPSRTFVNYGYT
TRBJ2-3 TRBV28 ASSITSGGRNTQY
TRBJ2-5 TRBV6-5 ATWSLQETQY
TRBJ1-4 TRBV25-1 ASKQNEKLF
TRBJ2-2 TRBV10-3 ATGKVGSNTGELF
TRBJ1-1 TRBV7-9 ASSATGGNTEAF
TRBJ2-2 TRBV28 ASSLWRLAGGPGELF
TRBJ2-1 TRBV4-1 ASSRGLAPAEQF
TRBJ1-6 TRBV30 AWTGILGGNSPLH
TRBJ2-7 TRBV2 ASGQGRYEQY
TRBJ1-4 TRBV20-1 SASGGAGEKLF
TRBJ2-5 TRBV2 ASKSGAQETQY
TRBJ1-1 TRBV6-5 ASSYYKGFLNTEAF
TRBJ2-5 TRBV19 ASRRTSGVQETQY
TRBJ2-2 TRBV5-4 ASSLNRDTGELF
TRBJ1-5 TRBV5-6 ASSRLGSRSNQPQH
TRBJ1-6 TRBV3-1/TRBV3-2 ASSQEGTGYNSPLH
TRBJ1-5 TRBV28 ASSSIPQVQH